This T cell receptor beta chain appears in the sequencing data of a study of blood T cells in healthy people across ages. A sample-barcoded 5' primer and a J-beta primer mix were used in a second PCR of roughly 6 to 11 cycles. Every molecule of cDNA carried a tag from a template-switch adaptor with 12 random nucleotides. From the 5' RACE reads, TCRdb called clonotypes with MiXCR, one entry per CDR3 protein. This table has about 1.4 million distinct CDR3 sequences, 45% to 70% appearing once. Germline values: CDR1 SNHLY, CDR2 FYNNEI. V was cut by 2 bases and J by 4 bases, with 15 bases left in between. This CDR3 is built from 16 residues. About this clonotype itself: Its antigen is unidentified.

General observations from the study: Older age coincided with a roughly linear decline in TCR beta diversity per million T cells. The study could not conclusively compare naive and antigen-experienced cells, given its unsorted PBMCs. Long-lived donors had more naive CD4+ cells and higher diversity than aged donors.

The chain couples TRBV2 to TRBJ1-5, with D perhaps TRBD1 (5 bases). The TCR originated in a man aged 18 to 30 in good health. Material for sequencing was blood. The CDR3 coding sequence is TGTGCCAGCAGTGAAACTCCTTCGGAGGGGAATCAGCCCCAGCATTTT. This encodes CASSETPSEGNQPQHF.